This TCR beta chain was sequenced for a study of neurological immune-mediated disorders. Whole-study results and caveats: HTLV-1-associated myelopathy led in TCR clonal expansion, while multiple sclerosis ranked lowest, below healthy controls.

This clonotype has ten or more counts. Its antigen is unknown. J gave up 4 bases and V 5 bases, and 8 bases lay outside the gene matches. CDR3 length: 16 residues. Germline V CDR1 and CDR2: MDHEN, SYDVKM. From 2 million PBMCs stored at -80 C, the unsorted libraries were generated. The making of cDNA relied on 5'RACE with 10-nucleotide random UMIs. One entry per CDR3 protein, called by TCRdb with MiXCR from the 5' RACE reads. Of about 95,000 distinct CDR3 sequences in the sample, 3.5% to 4% are singletons; the top ten hold 5% to 6.5%. What was sequenced was PBMCs. The chain employs TRBV28 and TRBJ2-1; TRBD1 aligns across 10 bases. This receptor was identified in a woman in her late teens or twenties with multiple sclerosis. The CDR3: CASSPEGTGAYNEQFF. The CDR3 DNA sequence: TGTGCCAGCAGTCCCGAGGGGACAGGGGCATACAATGAGCAGTTCTTC.